This T cell receptor (beta chain) was identified in a study of blood T cell repertoires in COVID-19. Study background: The samples span acute and convalescent COVID-19 from the United States, Italy and Spain. Sample material is recorded as cDNA or gDNA derived from T cells, B-cell-depleted T cells, or PBMCs.

J gave up 3 bases and V 6 bases, and 2 bases lay outside the gene matches. This CDR3 has 14 residues. Germline V CDR1 and CDR2: MDHEN, SYDVKM. Under the authors' procedure: Quantification of nucleated cells was approximated via reference gene primer amplification. Sequencing used immunoSEQ multiplex PCR; TCRdb keeps in-frame clones, though not all of them. V and J calls and clone size are as listed in that table; D and trimming were resolved from the DNA. Of around 200,000 clones in the sample, 89% were seen once. The TCR was taken from a man aged 40-49 years with acute or convalescent COVID-19. This chain connects TRBV28 to TRBJ1-4; 9 bases match TRBD1. Sequencing used peripheral blood. CDR3 coding DNA: TGTGCCAGCAGCGGGACAGGGTCTAATGAAAAACTGTTTTTT. This sequence encodes CASSGTGSNEKLFF.